The 29 T cell receptor beta chains given below trace back to one sample, sequenced in a study of shared T cell receptors in the human thymus (dated by TCRdb to the early 2020s). Library construction relied on the immunoSEQ multiplex PCR assay. TCRdb limited this immuneACCESS table to in-frame rearrangements with V and J called. A share of clones is missing; checked studies link under half to unresolved V genes, and the rest is unexplained. The sample table lists roughly 560,000 clones, about 84% of them with a count of one. The top ten hold approximately 0.013% of the sample. These data were also reused for a study on human thymus T cells.

Input material: thymocytes. Receptor source: a boy under two years old with a congenital heart defect. Donor details come from another sample of the same person, matched by shared clones.

This clone was detected once. This rearrangement joins TRBV27 to TRBJ2-7; 9 bases align to TRBD2. This CDR3 contains 15 residues. Germline V lookup: CDR1 MNHEY, CDR2 SMNVEV (reference sequence). V lost 7 bases, J lost 2 bases, and 9 bases stayed unmatched. This CDR3 is CASTQAGGIPYEQYF. The DNA of the CDR3 is TGTGCCAGCACCCAAGCGGGAGGAATTCCCTACGAGCAGTACTTC.

The chain couples TRBV4-3 to TRBJ1-4; D is perhaps TRBD1 (6 bases). The germline V gene has CDR1 LGHNA and CDR2 YSLEER. The CDR3 is 14 amino acids. The ends were cut back, 4 bases at V and 8 bases at J, with 14 bases in the middle. In DNA, the CDR3 is TGCGCCAGCAGCCCCAATCGGACAGTAGAAAAACTGTTTTTT. Its translation: CASSPNRTVEKLFF.

This clone occurred a few times. The J gene is TRBJ2-5, the V gene TRBV19; D is perhaps TRBD1 (6 bases). With 3 bases removed from V and 3 bases from J, the gap between germline ends came to 14 bases. Germline CDR1 and CDR2: LNHDA and SQIVND (reference sequence). The CDR3 consists of 15 residues. CDR3 sequence (DNA): TGTGCCAGTAGTATTGTGACAGGAAGGAAAGAGACCCAGTACTTC. Translating gives CASSIVTGRKETQYF.

The chain links TRBV21-1 to TRBJ2-7; the table assigns TRBD2, which was not confirmed against the DNA. TRBV21-1 is listed as a pseudogene. This CDR3 spans 16 amino acids. The DNA of the CDR3 is TGTGCCAGCAGCAAAGGAAGGGGGGGAAGTCACTACGAGCAGTACTTC. Translation gives CASSKGRGGSHYEQYF.

The chain carries TRBV5-1 and TRBJ2-1; 13 positions agree with TRBD2. From germline, CDR1 is SGHRS and CDR2 YFSETQ. After removal of 4 bases from V and 7 bases from J, the junction contained 5 bases not matched to a gene. This CDR3 comprises 15 residues. The CDR3 region is CASSLVGLAGNEQFF. CDR3 in DNA: TGCGCCAGCAGCCTGGTGGGACTAGCGGGAAATGAGCAGTTCTTC.

V usage is TRBV2 and J usage is TRBJ2-2, with D unresolved. Germline values: CDR1 SNHLY, CDR2 FYNNEI. Trimming removed 7 bases at V and 2 bases at J, with 8 bases between. The CDR3 loop spans 13 amino acids. CDR3: CASTEANTGELFF. The CDR3 region has the DNA TGTGCCAGCACAGAGGCCAACACCGGGGAGCTGTTTTTT.

V gene TRBV14 combines with J gene TRBJ2-1, with D unresolved. V was cut by 4 bases and J by 3 bases, with 4 bases left in between. The CDR3 has 12 amino acids. In germline, CDR1 is SGHDN, CDR2 FVKESK. CDR3 loop: CASSPIYNEQFF. The CDR3 DNA sequence: TGTGCCAGCAGCCCCATCTACAATGAGCAGTTCTTC.

The chain couples TRBV11-1 to TRBJ1-1; D is undetermined. V gave up 2 bases and J gave up 1 base, with 8 bases separating them. The CDR3 contains 14 residues. The germline CDR1 and CDR2 sequences are SGHAT and FQDESV (reference sequence). In DNA, the CDR3 is TGTGCCAGCAGCTTACAAGAGGAGAACACTGAAGCTTTCTTT. This codes for CASSLQEENTEAFF.

This clone was counted between two and nine times. The chain recombines TRBV4-3 with TRBJ2-7; a weak D match, TRBD2 (6 bases). V lost 1 base and J 6 bases, leaving 10 bases between the germline ends. The CDR3 has 13 amino acids. In germline, CDR1 is LGHNA, CDR2 YSLEER. The CDR3 loop is CASSQGAGSEQYF. DNA for the CDR3: TGCGCCAGCAGCCAAGGGGCCGGGAGCGAGCAGTACTTC.

Of note for this clone: Other DNA sequences in the sample encode the same CDR3. V is TRBV9 and J is TRBJ2-1, with 8 positions matching TRBD2. This CDR3 contains 15 residues. The V gene's germline CDR1 is SGDLS and CDR2 YYNGEE. J gave up 5 bases and V 0 bases, and 4 bases lay outside the gene matches. DNA for the CDR3: TGTGCCAGCAGCGTAGGCTTAGCGGGAAACAATGAGCAGTTCTTC. Translated, it gives CASSVGLAGNNEQFF.

This sequence joins TRBV9 and TRBJ1-3, with D tentatively TRBD1 (6 bases). The CDR3 consists of 15 residues. V was clipped by 3 bases and J by 0 bases, with 10 bases between them. The germline CDR1 and CDR2 sequences are SGDLS and YYNGEE. DNA of the CDR3: TGTGCCAGCAGCGGGGACATTACCTCTGGAAACACCATATATTTT. Translation gives CASSGDITSGNTIYF.

The rearrangement joins TRBV9 to TRBJ2-1; tentative D call: TRBD1 (5 bases). Trimming stripped 3 bases from V and 0 bases from J, with 13 bases between. In germline, CDR1 is SGDLS, CDR2 YYNGEE. The CDR3 is 16 amino acids. The CDR3 loop is CASSGQGRSSYNEQFF. For the CDR3, the DNA is TGTGCCAGCAGCGGTCAGGGTCGGAGCTCCTACAATGAGCAGTTCTTC. The full variable domain, completed using reference TRBV9 and TRBJ2-1, is DSGVTQTPKHLITATGQRVTLRCSPRSGDLSVYWYQQSLDQGLQFLIQYYNGEERAKGNILERFSAQQFPDLHSELNLSSLELGDSALYFCASSGQGRSSYNEQFFGPGTRLTVL.

V is TRBV15 and J is TRBJ2-7; a weak D match, TRBD1 (6 bases). The germline V and J ends were trimmed by 5 bases and 0 bases, with 26 bases remaining between them. The CDR3 has 19 amino acids. CDR1 and CDR2 (germline): LNHNV, YYDKDF (reference sequence). The CDR3 reads CATSARTGSYVDGSYEQYF. The DNA of the CDR3 is TGTGCCACCAGCGCAAGAACAGGGTCGTATGTTGACGGCTCCTACGAGCAGTACTTC.

V usage is TRBV5-1 and J usage is TRBJ2-1, with TRBD2 matching 11 bases. The CDR3 is 16 amino acids. Germline V lookup: CDR1 SGHRS, CDR2 YFSETQ. The junction had 7 bases not matched to a gene; V was cut back by 0 bases and J by 8 bases. CDR3 sequence: CASSLDASGRSHEQFF. The CDR3 DNA sequence: TGCGCCAGCAGCTTGGATGCTAGCGGGAGGTCCCATGAGCAGTTCTTC.

The chain is built from TRBV7-9 and TRBJ2-1; 8 bases are shared with TRBD1. Germline CDR1 reads SEHNR; CDR2 reads FQNEAQ (reference sequence). The length of the CDR3 is 17 residues. V gave up 5 bases and J gave up 0 bases; unmatched junction bases: 9. CDR3 in DNA: TGTGCCAGCAGCCCATTGACAGGGGCCACCTCCTACAATGAGCAGTTCTTC. Translating it yields CASSPLTGATSYNEQFF.

The V gene is TRBV6-5, the J gene TRBJ1-1, with D perhaps TRBD1 (5 bases). The CDR3 sequence is 13 residues long. Germline CDR1 reads MNHEY; CDR2 reads SVGAGI. The V end was cut by 6 bases, the J end by 3 bases, with 11 bases between. The CDR3, as DNA: TGTGCCAGCAGCGTTCGGGGGGACACTGAAGCTTTCTTT. It encodes CASSVRGDTEAFF.

Of note for this clone: Other DNA sequences within the sample encode an identical CDR3. The V call is TRBV5-1, the J call TRBJ2-7; weak D call: TRBD2 (6 bases). CDR3 size: 15 residues. The V end was cut by 4 bases, the J end by 6 bases, with 20 bases between. The germline gives CDR1 SGHRS, CDR2 YFSETQ. DNA of the CDR3: TGCGCCAGCAGCCGAGGGACGGGAGCCGCTGCCGAGCAGTACTTC. It codes for CASSRGTGAAAEQYF.

The chain combines TRBV19 with TRBJ2-7; 10 bases match TRBD1. Per germline, CDR1 LNHDA and CDR2 SQIVND (reference sequence). This CDR3 region has 15 residues. The V segment lost 5 bases and the J segment 6 bases; nucleotides outside the gene matches: 10. The CDR3 region is CASSAGTGVKGEQYF. DNA of the CDR3: TGTGCCAGTAGTGCAGGGACAGGGGTCAAGGGCGAGCAGTACTTC.

This chain joins TRBV14 and TRBJ2-2; a weak D match, TRBD2 (5 bases). CDR3 length: 14 amino acids. Germline values: CDR1 SGHDN, CDR2 FVKESK. V was clipped by 0 bases and J by 6 bases, with 8 bases between them. CDR3: CASSQDARAGELFF. The CDR3, as DNA: TGTGCCAGCAGCCAAGACGCGAGGGCCGGGGAGCTGTTTTTT.

This chain connects TRBV10-2 to TRBJ2-7, with a weak D call TRBD1 (6 bases). The germline V gene has CDR1 WSHSY and CDR2 SAAADI. V lost 6 bases to trimming and J lost 0 bases, with 15 bases between them. The CDR3 extends over 15 amino acids. The CDR3 bases are TGCGCCAGCAGGGACCCCCGGGACACCTCCTACGAGCAGTACTTC. Amino acid sequence: CASRDPRDTSYEQYF.

The J gene is TRBJ1-2, the V gene TRBV5-6; 8 bases line up with TRBD1. With V trimmed by 1 base and J by 3 bases, 5 bases remained unmatched. Germline assignment: CDR1 SGHDT and CDR2 YYEEEE. The CDR3 covers 15 residues. CDR3 DNA: TGTGCCAGCAGCTTGCTAGGGGACAGGCACTATGGCTACACCTTC. It specifies CASSLLGDRHYGYTF.

The CDR3 here is CAKDLRDSVYNEQFF. The CDR3 nucleotides are TGTGCCAAAGACTTGCGGGACTCAGTCTACAATGAGCAGTTCTTC. The chain is built from TRBV25-1 and TRBJ2-1; a weak D match, TRBD2 (6 bases). Trimming removed 10 bases at V and 3 bases at J, with 19 bases between. This CDR3 has 15 amino acids. CDR1 is MGHDK and CDR2 is SYGVNS in the germline V gene.

V is TRBV29-1 and J is TRBJ1-1; TRBD1 aligns across 7 bases. The germline V gene has CDR1 SQVTM and CDR2 ANQGSEA. The CDR3 totals 13 residues. V shed 7 bases, J shed 4 bases, and the junction held 9 bases outside the gene matches. The CDR3 sequence is CSAEGQRGTEAFF. The CDR3, as DNA: TGCAGCGCAGAGGGACAGAGAGGCACTGAAGCTTTCTTT.

The genes are TRBV6-6 and TRBJ2-1; D is uncertain. This CDR3 spans 11 amino acids. Germline V lookup: CDR1 MNHNY, CDR2 SVGAGI (reference sequence). The V gene lost 6 bases and the J gene lost 5 bases, with 5 bases spanning the gap. The CDR3 DNA is TGTGCCAGCAGGAACAACAATGAGCAGTTCTTC. This encodes CASRNNNEQFF.

The rearrangement uses TRBV11-2 and TRBJ1-2; D ambiguous. This CDR3 is 12 amino acids long. The V and J ends lost 5 bases and 6 bases respectively, with 10 bases between them. In germline, CDR1 is SGHAT, CDR2 FQNNGV. CDR3 sequence (DNA): TGTGCCAGCAGCCCTGACACCCATGGCTACACCTTC. Encoded protein: CASSPDTHGYTF.

This clone was observed a handful of times. V is TRBV11-2 and J is TRBJ2-7; no reliable D call. V lost 5 bases and J lost 0, with 5 bases in between. The V gene's germline CDR1 is SGHAT and CDR2 FQNNGV. This CDR3 region has 12 residues. The CDR3 nucleotides read TGTGCCAGCAGCCGGAGCTCCTACGAGCAGTACTTC. Protein product: CASSRSSYEQYF.

This chain joins TRBV7-8 and TRBJ2-1; TRBD2 is a possible D gene (6 bases). Trimming removed 0 bases at V and 0 bases at J, with 12 bases between. The CDR3 contains 17 residues. The germline V gene encodes CDR1 SGHVS and CDR2 FQNEAQ. CDR3 protein: CASSLAGRRSSYNEQFF. The DNA of the CDR3 is TGTGCCAGCAGCTTAGCCGGGAGACGTAGCTCCTACAATGAGCAGTTCTTC. The variable domain in full, completed from reference TRBV7-8 and TRBJ2-1, reads GAGVSQSPRYKVAKRGQDVALRCDPISGHVSLFWYQQALGQGPEFLTYFQNEAQLDKSGLPSDRFFAERPEGSVSTLKIQRTQQEDSAVYLCASSLAGRRSSYNEQFFGPGTRLTVL.

The chain couples TRBV4-1 to TRBJ2-5, with D maybe TRBD1 (5 bases). With 0 bases removed from V and 2 bases from J, the gap between germline ends came to 10 bases. Germline assignment: CDR1 MGHRA and CDR2 YSYEKL. The CDR3 has 15 residues. CDR3 sequence: CASSQEIAGQETQYF. CDR3 DNA sequence: TGCGCCAGCAGCCAAGAAATAGCAGGGCAAGAGACCCAGTACTTC.

This CDR3 reads CASSLRGGGGNNEQFF. The CDR3 nucleotides read TGTGCCAGCAGCTTAAGAGGCGGCGGAGGAAACAATGAGCAGTTCTTC. The chain joins TRBV7-3 to TRBJ2-1, with TRBD2 as a possible D gene (5 bases). Trimming stripped 1 base from V and 5 bases from J, with 15 bases between. CDR1 is SGHTA, CDR2 FQGTGA, per germline. This CDR3 has 16 residues.